The 5 T cell receptor beta chains below all came from one sample that was sequenced in a study of T cells after yellow fever vaccination. Each CDR3 protein is one row after TCRdb ran MiXCR on the 5' RACE reads. The data hold some 250,000 distinct CDR3 sequences, with about 3.5% observed a single time. Sample: PBMCs, taken 15 days after the yellow fever booster vaccination. The source is a man younger than 30 who received the YFV17D yellow fever vaccine.

This clonotype was observed many times. The rearrangement links TRBV7-2 to TRBJ2-3, with TRBD2 matching over 9 bases. The CDR3 is 17 residues long. From germline, CDR1 is SGHTA and CDR2 FQGNSA. With 5 bases clipped from V and 6 bases from J, the junction kept 15 bases outside the gene matches. The DNA for the CDR3 is TGTGCCAGCAGCCGCATGGGGCGGGGGGGCCCCGCCGATACGCAGTATTTT. It is translated as CASSRMGRGGPADTQYF.

A note on this clonotype: At one end the junction does not follow the germline gene, possibly because of a read error. This chain's CDR3 is CSAKRVSNQPQHF. The DNA for the CDR3 is TGCAGTGCAAAGAGGGTTTCCAATCAGCCACAGCATTTT. The chain combines TRBV20-1 with TRBJ1-5; the D is unclear. There are 13 residues in the CDR3. The germline V gene encodes CDR1 DFQATT and CDR2 SNEGSKA (reference sequence).

This clonotype appeared many times. The chain couples TRBV20-1 to TRBJ2-7; D ambiguous. Deletions cut 4 bases from V and 2 bases from J, with 9 bases between. Germline V gene data show CDR1 as DFQATT and CDR2 as SNEGSKA (reference sequence). This CDR3 contains 12 residues. The CDR3 is CSATVGTYEQYF. Written as DNA, the CDR3 is TGCAGTGCTACGGTCGGAACCTACGAGCAGTACTTC.

This clonotype showed up many times. The genes are TRBV12-3 or TRBV12-4 and TRBJ2-7, with 9 bases fitting TRBD2. J gave up 4 bases and V 3 bases, and 4 bases lay outside the gene matches. CDR3 length equals 14 residues. This CDR3 is CASSLVAGVYEQYF. The DNA for the CDR3 is TGTGCCAGCAGTTTGGTAGCGGGGGTATACGAGCAGTACTTC.

Ten or more counts support this clonotype. V and J are TRBV12-3 or TRBV12-4 and TRBJ1-2, with a possible D match to TRBD1 (6 bases). Trimming took off 2 bases at V and 0 bases at J, with 7 bases between the two ends. The CDR3 loop spans 14 amino acids. CDR3 sequence reads: CASSLRGTNYGYTF. The CDR3, as DNA: TGTGCCAGCAGTTTAAGGGGGACTAACTATGGCTACACCTTC.